The 29 T cell receptor beta chains below all came from one sample that was sequenced in a study of T cell responses to AZD1222 COVID-19 vaccine (dated by TCRdb to the early 2020s). The sample's time point, from its label and the paper: about 28 days (+/-7) after the second vaccine dose. The method behind the library was the immunoSEQ multiplex PCR assay. Entries here come from immuneACCESS through TCRdb and include only in-frame sequences with V and J called. Some clones fail to appear in such tables; in the studies checked, an unresolved V gene covers under half of the shortfall, and the cause of the remainder is unknown. This sample is represented by some 180,000 clones; over 90% of them were singletons. The ten largest clonotypes hold around 2% of the sample. The sample was peripheral blood, taken 28 days after the second AZD1222 dose. The receptor set was obtained from an adult who received the AZD1222 COVID-19 vaccine.

The V and J genes are TRBV28 and TRBJ2-2, with 7 positions matching TRBD2. V was clipped by 2 bases and J by 5 bases; unmatched bases: 8. The CDR3 totals 16 residues. Germline-derived CDR1 and CDR2 are MDHEN and SYDVKM. CDR3 in DNA: TGTGCCAGCAGTTTAGCGGGAGCCACGGAAACCGGGGAGCTGTTTTTT. As protein: CASSLAGATETGELFF.

The chain employs TRBV4-1 and TRBJ2-5; TRBD2 is a possible D gene (6 bases). Germline V gene lookup returns CDR1 MGHRA and CDR2 YSYEKL. The CDR3 covers 16 residues. The V gene lost 3 bases and the J gene lost 1 base, with 15 bases spanning the gap. CDR3 sequence reads: CASSHPVGGIQETQYF. Here the CDR3 DNA reads TGCGCCAGCAGCCACCCCGTGGGCGGGATCCAAGAGACCCAGTACTTC.

This sequence joins TRBV6-2 or TRBV6-3 and TRBJ1-4, with no clear D. The V end lost 2 bases, the J end lost 0 bases, and 10 bases lay between the germline ends. Germline values: CDR1 MNHEY, CDR2 SVGEGT. This CDR3 region has 16 residues. CDR3 amino acids: CASSYITRPTNEKLFF. CDR3 nucleotide sequence: TGTGCCAGCAGTTACATCACACGGCCAACTAATGAAAAACTGTTTTTT.

This rearrangement joins TRBV19 to TRBJ1-2, with TRBD1 matching 9 bases. Germline-derived CDR1 and CDR2 are LNHDA and SQIVND (reference sequence). After removal of 4 bases from V and 3 bases from J, the junction contained 9 bases not matched to a gene. This CDR3 is built from 16 residues. The CDR3 coding sequence is TGTGCCAGTAGTAGCAACCTAGGACAGGGGCACTATGGCTACACCTTC. Protein sequence: CASSSNLGQGHYGYTF.

V gene TRBV10-3 combines with J gene TRBJ2-5; possible D gene TRBD1, 5 bases. This CDR3 comprises 13 residues. V dropped 10 bases and J dropped 2 bases, with 14 bases sitting between them. Germline loops: CDR1 ENHRY, CDR2 SYGVKD. The CDR3 loop is CATSGRVQETQYF. Here the CDR3 DNA reads TGTGCCACCTCCGGCAGGGTTCAAGAGACCCAGTACTTC.

The gene calls are TRBV3-1 (or the pseudogene TRBV3-2) and TRBJ1-5, with unresolved D. Germline V gene sequence: CDR1 LGHDT, CDR2 YNNKEL (reference sequence). V was shortened by 1 base and J by 5 bases, with 6 bases between the two germline ends. This CDR3 region has 13 residues. The CDR3 region is CASSQAPYQPQHF. The CDR3 DNA is TGTGCCAGCAGCCAAGCGCCTTATCAGCCCCAGCATTTT.

The chain employs TRBV6-5 and TRBJ1-2, with TRBD1 as a possible D gene (5 bases). This CDR3 spans 13 amino acids. The V gene's germline CDR1 is MNHEY and CDR2 SVGAGI. V gave up 2 bases and J gave up 7 bases, with 11 bases separating them. This CDR3 reads CASSYLGAPGYTF. The CDR3 bases are TGTGCCAGCAGTTACCTTGGGGCCCCTGGCTACACCTTC.

This chain uses TRBV3-1 (or the pseudogene TRBV3-2) with TRBJ2-1; the D is unclear. Germline values: CDR1 LGHDT, CDR2 YNNKEL (reference sequence). This CDR3 has 16 residues. Trimming stripped 0 bases from V and 1 base from J, with 10 bases between. In DNA form, the CDR3 reads TGTGCCAGCAGCCAAGATGAGGTCTCATCCTACAATGAGCAGTTCTTC. It is translated as CASSQDEVSSYNEQFF.

The V call is TRBV28, the J call TRBJ1-4, with D tentatively TRBD1 (6 bases). CDR1 and CDR2 from the germline V gene are MDHEN and SYDVKM. The CDR3 spans 14 residues. V was clipped by 1 base and J by 9 bases, with 12 bases between them. The CDR3 loop is CASSLFTGTKKLFF. The CDR3 DNA reads as TGTGCCAGCAGTTTATTCACAGGGACGAAAAAACTGTTTTTT.

The chain has TRBV6-5 and TRBJ2-3; D perhaps matches TRBD2 (6 bases). The CDR3 length is 16 residues. Deletions cut 3 bases from V and 0 bases from J, with 13 bases between. Germline CDR1 reads MNHEY; CDR2 reads SVGAGI. CDR3: CASSYGLAPSTDTQYF. CDR3 coding DNA: TGTGCCAGCAGTTATGGGCTAGCGCCTAGCACAGATACGCAGTATTTT.

This chain connects TRBV9 to TRBJ2-1; 7 nucleotides agree with TRBD2. J gave up 7 bases and V 3 bases, and 7 bases lay outside the gene matches. CDR3 length equals 14 residues. CDR1 is SGDLS, CDR2 YYNGEE, per germline. The CDR3 DNA sequence: TGTGCCAGCAGCGGTCGGGACTATCTAAATGAGCAGTTCTTC. The encoded protein is CASSGRDYLNEQFF.

This clone was recorded only once. Written as DNA, the CDR3 is TGTGCCACCAGTGATTTCACAGTTACTAGCACAGATACGCAGTATTTT. It translates to CATSDFTVTSTDTQYF. The V gene is TRBV24-1, the J gene TRBJ2-3, with D hard to call. From germline, CDR1 is KGHDR and CDR2 SFDVKD. This CDR3 contains 16 residues. V lost 1 base, J lost 0 bases, and 10 bases lay in between.

The chain joins TRBV19 to TRBJ1-2, with 8 bases fitting TRBD1. CDR1 and CDR2 (germline): LNHDA, SQIVND (reference sequence). The CDR3 covers 15 residues. Trimming at V came to 7 bases and at J to 4 bases, leaving 11 bases not matched to a gene. CDR3 nucleotides: TGTGCCAGTAAAATACAGGGGGGCTACGGCTATGGCTACACCTTC. It encodes CASKIQGGYGYGYTF.

The chain links TRBV5-4 to TRBJ2-1, with TRBD2 identical over 12 bases. The germline CDR1 and CDR2 sequences are SGHNT and YYREEE (reference sequence). The CDR3 loop spans 15 amino acids. V lost 5 bases to trimming and J lost 7 bases; unmatched junction nucleotides: 7. CDR3 in DNA: TGTGCCAGCAGTTCCCCTAGCGGGGGGGCGAATGAGCAGTTCTTC. Encoded protein: CASSSPSGGANEQFF.

The chain recombines TRBV5-1 with TRBJ1-3; no clear D. Germline V gene sequence: CDR1 SGHRS, CDR2 YFSETQ. This CDR3 is 15 amino acids long. V was cut by 0 bases and J by 0 bases, with 7 bases left in between. This CDR3 reads CASSLGTNSGNTIYF. In DNA, the CDR3 is TGCGCCAGCAGCTTGGGTACAAACTCTGGAAACACCATATATTTT. Filled out from reference TRBV5-1 and TRBJ1-3, the complete variable domain reads KAGVTQTPRYLIKTRGQQVTLSCSPISGHRSVSWYQQTPGQGLQFLFEYFSETQRNKGNFPGRFSGRQFSNSRSEMNVSTLELGDSALYLCASSLGTNSGNTIYFGEGSWLTVV.

The genes are TRBV28 and TRBJ1-2; D possibly corresponds to TRBD1 (6 bases). Deletions cut 4 bases from V and 7 bases from J, with 13 bases between. The CDR3 covers 13 residues. Germline V gene lookup returns CDR1 MDHEN and CDR2 SYDVKM. In DNA, the CDR3 is TGTGCCAGCAGTTCCCAGGGGAATGGTGGCTACACCTTC. Its translation is CASSSQGNGGYTF.

The rearrangement uses TRBV7-9 and TRBJ2-7; TRBD1 matches 8 bases. The CDR3 is made up of 15 amino acids. Germline values: CDR1 SEHNR, CDR2 FQNEAQ (reference sequence). Trimming at V came to 0 bases and at J to 7 bases, leaving 8 bases not matched to a gene. Here the CDR3 reads CASSLAAGGNLEQYF. The CDR3 DNA follows: TGTGCCAGCAGCTTAGCTGCAGGGGGCAATTTAGAGCAGTACTTC.

The chain joins TRBV11-3 to TRBJ1-3, with D maybe TRBD1 (5 bases). The CDR3 consists of 15 residues. Germline values: CDR1 SGHNT, CDR2 YENEEA. Trimming removed 1 base from V and 0 bases from J, with 7 bases in between. This CDR3 is CASSLGGISGNTIYF. CDR3 DNA sequence: TGTGCCAGCAGCTTAGGGGGGATCTCTGGAAACACCATATATTTT.

The DNA for the CDR3 is TGTGCCAGCAGCCTCACAGGGTTGTATTCCGAGCAGTACTTC. This codes for CASSLTGLYSEQYF. This rearrangement joins TRBV7-9 to TRBJ2-7, with D possibly being TRBD1 (6 bases). The CDR3 covers 14 residues. Germline CDR1 is SEHNR and CDR2 is FQNEAQ (reference sequence). Trimming left V 5 bases short and J 6 bases short, with 17 bases between.

The chain carries TRBV28 and TRBJ1-4; perhaps TRBD1 as D (5 bases). The CDR3 sequence is 15 residues long. Trimming removed 1 base from V and 4 bases from J, with 10 bases in between. Per the germline V gene, CDR1 is MDHEN and CDR2 is SYDVKM. CDR3 amino acids: CASSLSSGGNEKLFF. The CDR3 DNA follows: TGTGCCAGCAGTTTATCCTCGGGGGGTAATGAAAAACTGTTTTTT.

CDR3 bases: TGTGCCAGCAGTAAACAGGGTAATTCAGATACGCAGTATTTT. Its protein product is CASSKQGNSDTQYF. The genes are TRBV25-1 and TRBJ2-3, with D perhaps matching TRBD1 (6 bases). CDR3 length: 14 amino acids. CDR1 MGHDK and CDR2 SYGVNS come from the germline V gene. V lost 5 bases, J lost 4 bases, and 13 bases lay in between.

The rearrangement links TRBV2 to TRBJ1-5; a possible D gene is TRBD1 (5 bases). Germline V gives CDR1 SNHLY, CDR2 FYNNEI. The CDR3 is made up of 16 amino acids. Trimming removed 6 bases from V and 0 bases from J, with 15 bases in between. The CDR3 coding sequence is TGTGCCAGCAGCCTCCAGGGTGCGGGTAGCAATCAGCCCCAGCATTTT. This encodes CASSLQGAGSNQPQHF.

The rearrangement joins TRBV5-1 to TRBJ1-6; possibly TRBD1 for D (5 bases). CDR3 length equals 15 residues. Germline CDR1 SGHRS, CDR2 YFSETQ. Trimming shortened V by 3 bases and J by 9 bases, and 16 bases separated the two germline ends. The CDR3 sequence: CASSSTQGPGSPLHF. In nucleotides, the CDR3 is TGCGCCAGCAGCTCGACCCAGGGCCCTGGTTCACCCCTCCACTTT.

This clone was seen only a few times. V and J are TRBV19 and TRBJ1-4, with D tentatively TRBD1 (6 bases). The CDR3 consists of 14 residues. Germline assignment: CDR1 LNHDA and CDR2 SQIVND (reference sequence). The V and J ends lost 4 bases and 3 bases respectively, with 9 bases between them. The CDR3 spells CASSRQESNEKLFF. For the CDR3, the DNA is TGTGCCAGTAGTAGACAGGAGTCTAATGAAAAACTGTTTTTT.

The chain has TRBV14 and TRBJ2-3; D not resolved. Between the trimmed V and J ends, which lost 0 bases and 6 bases, there was a span of 10 bases. The germline V gene encodes CDR1 SGHDN and CDR2 FVKESK. The CDR3 spans 14 residues. Here the CDR3 DNA reads TGTGCCAGCAGCCAAGAACTCCTTGCGGATACGCAGTATTTT. Protein sequence: CASSQELLADTQYF.

The rearrangement joins TRBV7-2 to TRBJ2-7, with TRBD1 identical over 7 bases. Germline V gene lookup returns CDR1 SGHTA and CDR2 FQGNSA. V was pared by 5 bases and J by 6 bases, with 7 bases of the junction left unmatched. The CDR3 length is 13 residues. The CDR3 DNA reads as TGTGCCAGCAGCAACCAAGGGGGCCCCGAGCAGTACTTC. Its protein is CASSNQGGPEQYF.

The V call is TRBV6-5, the J call TRBJ2-7, with 8 bases identical to TRBD2. The CDR3 loop spans 14 amino acids. Trimming at V came to 9 bases and at J to 3 bases, leaving 10 bases not matched to a gene. Germline CDR1 and CDR2: MNHEY and SVGAGI. CDR3 region: CASQPSGSSYEQYF. CDR3 coding DNA: TGTGCCAGTCAGCCGAGCGGGAGTAGCTACGAGCAGTACTTC.

The rearrangement joins TRBV3-1 (or the pseudogene TRBV3-2) to TRBJ2-7; TRBD1 matches at 8 bases. J gave up 2 bases and V 1 base, and 4 bases lay outside the gene matches. Germline V gives CDR1 LGHDT, CDR2 YNNKEL (reference sequence). This CDR3 has 15 amino acids. The CDR3 reads CASSQVQGVTYEQYF. As DNA, the CDR3 is TGTGCCAGCAGCCAAGTACAGGGGGTTACCTACGAGCAGTACTTC.

This rearrangement joins TRBV5-1 to TRBJ2-1; TRBD1 is a possible D gene (6 bases). This CDR3 has 15 amino acids. Trimming shortened V by 2 bases and J by 8 bases, and 17 bases separated the two germline ends. Germline assignment: CDR1 SGHRS and CDR2 YFSETQ. CDR3 coding DNA: TGCGCCAGCAGCTTACAGGGTGCGCGGGCCGATGAGCAGTTCTTC. Its translation: CASSLQGARADEQFF.